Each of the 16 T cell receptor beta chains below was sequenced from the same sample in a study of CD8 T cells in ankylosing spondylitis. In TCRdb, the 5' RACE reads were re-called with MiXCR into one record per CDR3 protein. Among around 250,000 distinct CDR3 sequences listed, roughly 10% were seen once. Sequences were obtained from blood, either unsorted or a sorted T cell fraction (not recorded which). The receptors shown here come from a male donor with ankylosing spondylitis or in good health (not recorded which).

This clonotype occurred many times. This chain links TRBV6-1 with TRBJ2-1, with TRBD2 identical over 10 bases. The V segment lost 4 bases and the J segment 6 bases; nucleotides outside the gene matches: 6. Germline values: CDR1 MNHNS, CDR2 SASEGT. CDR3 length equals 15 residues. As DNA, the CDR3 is TGTGCCAGCAGTGTGAGGACTAGCGGCCTCAATGAGCAGTTCTTC. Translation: CASSVRTSGLNEQFF.

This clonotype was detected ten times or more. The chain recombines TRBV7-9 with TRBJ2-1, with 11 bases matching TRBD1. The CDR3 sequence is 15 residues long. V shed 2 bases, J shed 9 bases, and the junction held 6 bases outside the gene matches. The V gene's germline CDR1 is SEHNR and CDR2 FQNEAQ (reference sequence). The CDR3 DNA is TGTGCCAGCAGCTTATTGGGACAGGGGGTGGGTGAGCAGTTCTTC. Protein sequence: CASSLLGQGVGEQFF. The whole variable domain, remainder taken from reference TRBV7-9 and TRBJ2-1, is DTGVSQNPRHKITKRGQNVTFRCDPISEHNRLYWYRQTLGQGPEFLTYFQNEAQLEKSRLLSDRFSAERPKGSFSTLEIQRTEQGDSAMYLCASSLLGQGVGEQFFGPGTRLTVL.

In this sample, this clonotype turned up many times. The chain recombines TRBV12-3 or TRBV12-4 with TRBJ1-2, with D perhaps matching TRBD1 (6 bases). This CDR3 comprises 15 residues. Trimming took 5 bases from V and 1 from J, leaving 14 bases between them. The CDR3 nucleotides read TGTGCCAGCAGTCCCGAGACAGGAAGTAACTATGGCTACACCTTC. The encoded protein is CASSPETGSNYGYTF.

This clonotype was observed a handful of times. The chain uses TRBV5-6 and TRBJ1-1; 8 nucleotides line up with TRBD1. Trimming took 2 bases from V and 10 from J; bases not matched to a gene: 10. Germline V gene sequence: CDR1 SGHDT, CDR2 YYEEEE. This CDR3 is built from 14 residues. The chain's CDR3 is CASSFGGQASGAFF. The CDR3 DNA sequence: TGTGCCAGCAGCTTCGGGGGACAGGCTTCAGGAGCTTTCTTT. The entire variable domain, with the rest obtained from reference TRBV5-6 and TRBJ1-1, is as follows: DAGVTQSPTHLIKTRGQQVTLRCSPKSGHDTVSWYQQALGQGPQFIFQYYEEEERQRGNFPDRFSGHQFPNYSSELNVNALLLGDSALYLCASSFGGQASGAFFGQGTRLTVV.

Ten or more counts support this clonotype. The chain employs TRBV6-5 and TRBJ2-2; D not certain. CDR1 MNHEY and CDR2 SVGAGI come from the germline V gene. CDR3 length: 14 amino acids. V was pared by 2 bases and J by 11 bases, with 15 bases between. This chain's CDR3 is CASSYESGGRELFF. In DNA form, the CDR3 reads TGTGCCAGCAGTTACGAGTCTGGCGGACGCGAGCTGTTTTTT.

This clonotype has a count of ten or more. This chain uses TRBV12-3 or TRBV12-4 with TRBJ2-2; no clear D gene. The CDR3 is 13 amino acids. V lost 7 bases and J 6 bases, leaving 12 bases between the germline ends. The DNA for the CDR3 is TGTGCCAGCATCTCTAGTAGCCCCGGGGAGCTGTTTTTT. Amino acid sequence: CASISSSPGELFF.

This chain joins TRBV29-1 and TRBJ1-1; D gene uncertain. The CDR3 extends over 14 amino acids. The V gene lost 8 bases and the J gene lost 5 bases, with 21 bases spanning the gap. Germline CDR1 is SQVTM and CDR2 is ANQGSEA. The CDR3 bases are TGCAGCTTCTCGATGTGGACCGTGGGGACTGAAGCTTTCTTT. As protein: CSFSMWTVGTEAFF.

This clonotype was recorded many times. The CDR3 nucleotides read TGTGCCAGCAGTTTGGACCTCCTCTATGGCTACACCTTC. Translated: CASSLDLLYGYTF. The chain is built from TRBV12-3 or TRBV12-4 and TRBJ1-2; D gene ambiguous. Trimming removed 3 bases from V and 4 bases from J, with 9 bases in between. The CDR3 covers 13 residues.

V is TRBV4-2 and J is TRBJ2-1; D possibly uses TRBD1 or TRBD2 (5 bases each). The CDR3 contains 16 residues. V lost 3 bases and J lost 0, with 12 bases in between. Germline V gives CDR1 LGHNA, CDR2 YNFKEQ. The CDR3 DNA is TGTGCCAGCAGCCAGGCGAGGGGAAGCTCCTACAATGAGCAGTTCTTC. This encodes CASSQARGSSYNEQFF.

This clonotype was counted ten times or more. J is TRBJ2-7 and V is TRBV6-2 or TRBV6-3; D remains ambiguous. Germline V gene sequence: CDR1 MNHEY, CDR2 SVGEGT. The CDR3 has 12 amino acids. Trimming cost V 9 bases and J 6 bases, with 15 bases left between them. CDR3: CARQSAATEQYF. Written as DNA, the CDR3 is TGTGCCAGGCAATCAGCAGCTACCGAGCAGTACTTC.

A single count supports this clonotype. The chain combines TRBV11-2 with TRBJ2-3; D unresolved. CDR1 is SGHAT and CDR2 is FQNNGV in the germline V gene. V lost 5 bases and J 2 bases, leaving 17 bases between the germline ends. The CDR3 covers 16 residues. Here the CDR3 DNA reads TGTGCCAGCAGCCCGACGTCGGTCTACTCCACAGATACGCAGTATTTT. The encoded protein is CASSPTSVYSTDTQYF.

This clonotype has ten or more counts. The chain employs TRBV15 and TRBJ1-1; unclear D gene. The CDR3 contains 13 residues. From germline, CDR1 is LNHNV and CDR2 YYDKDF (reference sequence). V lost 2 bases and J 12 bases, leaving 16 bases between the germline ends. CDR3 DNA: TGTGCCACCAGCAGAACTACAACCGGGTTAACTTTCTTT. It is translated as CATSRTTTGLTFF.

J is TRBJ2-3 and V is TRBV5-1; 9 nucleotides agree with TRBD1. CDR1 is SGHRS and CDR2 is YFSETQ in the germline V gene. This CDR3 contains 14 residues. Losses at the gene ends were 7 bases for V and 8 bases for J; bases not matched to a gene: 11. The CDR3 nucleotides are TGCGCCAGCGCACAAGGGACAGGGCCAGCTACGCAGTATTTT. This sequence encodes CASAQGTGPATQYF.

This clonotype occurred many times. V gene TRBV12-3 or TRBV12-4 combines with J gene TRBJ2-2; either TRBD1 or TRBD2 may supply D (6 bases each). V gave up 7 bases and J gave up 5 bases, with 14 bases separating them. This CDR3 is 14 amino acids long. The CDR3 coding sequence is TGTGCCAGCACGGGGGCTGGGGTAACCGGGGAGCTGTTTTTT. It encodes CASTGAGVTGELFF.

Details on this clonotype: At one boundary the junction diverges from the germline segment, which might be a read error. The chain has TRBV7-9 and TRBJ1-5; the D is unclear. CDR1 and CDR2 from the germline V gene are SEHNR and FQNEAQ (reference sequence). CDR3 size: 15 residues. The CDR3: CSSSRDSRGNQPQHF. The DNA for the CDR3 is TGTTCCAGCAGCCGGGATTCGAGGGGCAATCAGCCCCAGCATTTT.

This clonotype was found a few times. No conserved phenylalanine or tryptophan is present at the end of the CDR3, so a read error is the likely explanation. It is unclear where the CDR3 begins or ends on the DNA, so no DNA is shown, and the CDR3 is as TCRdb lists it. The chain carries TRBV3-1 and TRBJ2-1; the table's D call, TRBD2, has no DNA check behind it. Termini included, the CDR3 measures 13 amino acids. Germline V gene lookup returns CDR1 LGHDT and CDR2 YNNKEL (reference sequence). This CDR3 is CASSQDPRLGVAL.